This T cell receptor (beta chain) stems from a study of T-cell reconstitution after alpha-beta-depleted transplantation in children. The study's findings and limits: Hyperexpanded clones declined; after one year, newly produced T cells mostly supplied diversity.

The junction had 9 bases not matched to a gene; V was cut back by 1 base and J by 1 base. This CDR3 has 20 residues. CDR1 is SGHNT and CDR2 is YENEEA in the germline V gene. This clonotype has at least ten counts. Its target is not known. The library targeted TCRbeta and was prepared with unique molecular identifiers. One entry per CDR3 protein, called by TCRdb with MiXCR from the PCR reads. Of 450,000 to 600,000 distinct CDR3 sequences detected, about 11% appear once; the ten largest clones hold roughly 2%. The source was PBMCs, collected before TCRalphabeta/CD19-depleted stem cell transplant. The chain has TRBV11-3 and TRBJ2-3; 15 bases agree with TRBD2. This receptor was obtained from a child aged 2 to 10 with inherited bone marrow failure, due to receive a stem cell transplant. Written as DNA, the CDR3 is TGTGCCAGCAGCTTAGTAACGGGACTAGCGGGAGGCGGGGGCACAGATACGCAGTATTTT. Protein: CASSLVTGLAGGGGTDTQYF.